The next 26 T cell receptor beta chains were all read from a single sample in a study of control samples from healthy donors and cancer patients. The table came from immunoSEQ multiplex PCR; TCRdb's copy has only in-frame clones and leaves some out. This sample yields just over 90,000 clones, of which approximately 90% are seen a single time; roughly 1.3% belongs to the top ten. The sample comprised blood. The receptors come from a woman aged 45-65 years in good health.

This clone showed up just once. This chain uses TRBV27 with TRBJ1-3; D not certain. CDR3 length: 17 residues. Trimming cost V 6 bases and J 4 bases, with 22 bases left between them. Germline-derived CDR1 and CDR2 are MNHEY and SMNVEV (reference sequence). The CDR3, as DNA: TGTGCCAGCAGCTCAGCAGGTTGGGGATTTGGAGGAAACACCATATATTTT. Its protein is CASSSAGWGFGGNTIYF.

This rearrangement joins TRBV28 to TRBJ2-7; 7 bases line up with TRBD1. V was clipped by 3 bases and J by 6 bases; unmatched bases: 14. CDR1 and CDR2 (germline): MDHEN, SYDVKM. The CDR3 is made up of 16 amino acids. The CDR3 DNA sequence: TGTGCCAGCAGTTTCAATAGACAGGGAAAGGTTCGCGAGCAGTACTTC. It codes for CASSFNRQGKVREQYF. Full variable domain (rest looked up from reference TRBV28 and TRBJ2-7): DVKVTQSSRYLVKRTGEKVFLECVQDMDHENMFWYRQDPGLGLRLIYFSYDVKMKEKGDIPEGYSVSREKKERFSLILESASTNQTSMYLCASSFNRQGKVREQYFGPGTRLTVT.

The rearrangement joins TRBV7-6 to TRBJ1-4; D unresolved. Trimming stripped 5 bases from V and 0 bases from J, with 10 bases between. The germline CDR1 and CDR2 sequences are SGHVS and FNYEAQ. CDR3 size: 15 residues. The CDR3 loop reads CASSQAGATNEKLFF. In DNA, the CDR3 is TGTGCCAGCAGCCAGGCAGGTGCAACTAATGAAAAACTGTTTTTT. The full variable domain, completed using reference TRBV7-6 and TRBJ1-4, is GAGVSQSPRYKVTKRGQDVALRCDPISGHVSLYWYRQALGQGPEFLTYFNYEAQQDKSGLPNDRFSAERPEGSISTLTIQRTEQRDSAMYRCASSQAGATNEKLFFGSGTQLSVL.

The CDR3 coding sequence is TGTGCCAGCAGTGTGGGACAGGGGCATCTCCAAGAGACCCAGTACTTC. Protein: CASSVGQGHLQETQYF. This chain joins TRBV28 and TRBJ2-5, with 10 bases lining up with TRBD1. After removal of 5 bases from V and 1 base from J, the junction contained 7 bases not matched to a gene. CDR1 is MDHEN and CDR2 is SYDVKM in the germline V gene. The CDR3 covers 16 residues.

This clone has only one observation. This rearrangement joins TRBV20-1 to TRBJ2-7; weak D call: TRBD2 (6 bases). There are 14 residues in the CDR3. The germline CDR1 and CDR2 sequences are DFQATT and SNEGSKA (reference sequence). With 3 bases removed from V and 0 bases from J, the gap between germline ends came to 12 bases. The CDR3 loop is CSASRGATSYEQYF. CDR3 coding DNA: TGCAGTGCTAGTCGCGGGGCCACCTCCTACGAGCAGTACTTC.

The J gene is TRBJ1-1, the V gene TRBV28, with 7 bases fitting TRBD1. CDR1 MDHEN and CDR2 SYDVKM come from the germline V gene. J was trimmed by 2 bases and V by 2 bases; bases with no gene match: 5. The CDR3 loop spans 15 amino acids. CDR3 DNA sequence: TGTGCCAGCAGTTTACAGGGGGTGGCAAACACTGAAGCTTTCTTT. Translation: CASSLQGVANTEAFF.

The chain couples TRBV7-3 to TRBJ2-2; D is ambiguous. CDR3 length: 14 residues. The V end lost 2 bases, the J end lost 2 bases, and 6 bases lay between the germline ends. Germline CDR1 reads SGHTA; CDR2 reads FQGTGA. CDR3 sequence (DNA): TGTGCCAGCAGCTTAGGGTCCAACACCGGGGAGCTGTTTTTT. Amino acids: CASSLGSNTGELFF.

A word on this clone: Compared with germline, one end of the junction differs, possibly owing to a read error. As DNA, the CDR3 is TGTGCCAGCAGCGTAGAGGGGACAGGATCCTACAATGAGCAGTTCTTC. Protein product: CASSVEGTGSYNEQFF. This chain uses TRBV11-3 with TRBJ2-1; 8 nucleotides line up with TRBD1. The CDR3 is made up of 16 amino acids. Germline V gives CDR1 SGHNT, CDR2 YENEEA.

This rearrangement joins TRBV7-3 to TRBJ2-1; 12 nucleotides match TRBD2. Germline CDR1 and CDR2: SGHTA and FQGTGA. This CDR3 is 16 amino acids long. J was trimmed by 7 bases and V by 2 bases; bases with no gene match: 6. Here the CDR3 reads CASSLGLAGTGNEQFF. In DNA, the CDR3 is TGTGCCAGCAGCTTAGGACTAGCGGGGACAGGGAATGAGCAGTTCTTC.

This clone has a handful of counts. The V gene is TRBV7-9, the J gene TRBJ1-4; possibly TRBD1 for D (5 bases). The V gene's germline CDR1 is SEHNR and CDR2 FQNEAQ (reference sequence). Trimming took off 5 bases at V and 5 bases at J, with 9 bases between the two ends. CDR3 length: 13 amino acids. The CDR3 region has the DNA TGTGCCAGCAGCCCCACAGGAAATGAAAAACTGTTTTTT. This codes for CASSPTGNEKLFF.

The chain carries TRBV7-2 and TRBJ2-5; D not resolved. Between the trimmed V and J ends, which lost 1 base and 4 bases, there was a span of 13 bases. This CDR3 region has 15 residues. In germline, CDR1 is SGHTA, CDR2 FQGNSA. The CDR3 DNA reads as TGTGCCAGCAGCTTAGGGAGTCAAGAATCAGAGACCCAGTACTTC. Translation: CASSLGSQESETQYF.

V gene TRBV3-1 (or the pseudogene TRBV3-2) combines with J gene TRBJ2-7; 11 nucleotides align to TRBD1. The CDR3 is made up of 14 amino acids. From germline, CDR1 is LGHDT and CDR2 YNNKEL (reference sequence). The J segment lost 5 bases and the V segment lost 4 bases, leaving 4 bases of the junction unmatched. CDR3 protein: CASSLGQGGHEQYF. The CDR3 region has the DNA TGTGCCAGCAGCCTGGGACAGGGGGGTCACGAGCAGTACTTC.

The chain uses TRBV4-1 and TRBJ2-3, with a possible D match to TRBD2 (5 bases). Germline V gene lookup returns CDR1 MGHRA and CDR2 YSYEKL. This CDR3 is built from 17 residues. The germline V and J ends were trimmed by 0 bases and 1 base, with 14 bases remaining between them. This CDR3 reads CASSQDARLAGTDTQYF. The CDR3 DNA reads as TGCGCCAGCAGCCAAGATGCCCGGCTAGCAGGCACAGATACGCAGTATTTT.

This clone was seen a single time. The rearrangement links TRBV5-5 to TRBJ2-2, with D tentatively TRBD1 or TRBD2 (5 bases each). V shed 3 bases and J shed 2 bases, with 8 bases lying between them. The CDR3 covers 14 residues. CDR1 SGHKS and CDR2 YYEKEE come from the germline V gene (reference sequence). This CDR3 reads CASSWDGNTGELFF. The CDR3 region has the DNA TGTGCCAGCAGCTGGGACGGAAACACCGGGGAGCTGTTTTTT.

This CDR3 is CASSLFALAGGLGTQYF. In DNA, the CDR3 is TGCGCCAGCAGCTTGTTTGCACTAGCGGGAGGCCTAGGCACCCAGTACTTC. V usage is TRBV5-1 and J usage is TRBJ2-5; 12 bases are shared with TRBD2. The CDR3 has 17 residues. Per germline, CDR1 SGHRS and CDR2 YFSETQ. J was trimmed by 8 bases and V by 1 base; bases with no gene match: 12.

The chain is built from TRBV3-1 (or the pseudogene TRBV3-2) and TRBJ1-2; D might be TRBD1 (5 bases). The CDR3 length is 15 residues. Germline-derived CDR1 and CDR2 are LGHDT and YNNKEL (reference sequence). Trimming left V 1 base short and J 8 bases short, with 17 bases between. CDR3 DNA: TGTGCCAGCAGCCAAGTTTGGACACCTGGGGGAGGCTACACCTTC. Protein: CASSQVWTPGGGYTF.

This clone came up a few times. This chain links TRBV4-3 with TRBJ1-6; 8 nucleotides agree with TRBD1. There are 15 residues in the CDR3. The J segment lost 8 bases and the V segment lost 2 bases, leaving 5 bases of the junction unmatched. Germline CDR1 is LGHNA and CDR2 is YSLEER. The CDR3 DNA sequence: TGCGCCAGCAGCCAACAGCAGGGGGCTTATTCACCCCTCCACTTT. Protein sequence: CASSQQQGAYSPLHF.

V and J are TRBV7-2 and TRBJ2-3; TRBD1 or TRBD2 may be the D gene (6 bases each). With 5 bases removed from V and 2 bases from J, the gap between germline ends came to 17 bases. Germline assignment: CDR1 SGHTA and CDR2 FQGNSA. The length of the CDR3 is 16 residues. The chain's CDR3 is CASSHRGGLDTDTQYF. The DNA of the CDR3 is TGTGCCAGCAGCCATCGAGGGGGGTTGGACACAGATACGCAGTATTTT.

This clone appeared a few times. The chain recombines TRBV5-1 with TRBJ2-5; TRBD2 aligns across 10 bases. This CDR3 has 15 amino acids. V was clipped by 4 bases and J by 3 bases; unmatched bases: 6. Germline CDR1 SGHRS, CDR2 YFSETQ. The CDR3, as DNA: TGCGCCAGCAGCCCCCCTCTAGCGGGGGAAGAGACCCAGTACTTC. The encoded protein is CASSPPLAGEETQYF.

The chain has TRBV5-1 and TRBJ2-2; 9 bases map to TRBD1. Germline loops: CDR1 SGHRS, CDR2 YFSETQ. The CDR3 is 14 residues long. V lost 4 bases, J lost 6 bases, and 4 bases stayed unmatched. The CDR3 coding sequence is TGCGCCAGCAGCCCCGGGACAGGGTCCGGGGAGCTGTTTTTT. This encodes CASSPGTGSGELFF.

The V gene is TRBV15, the J gene TRBJ2-2, with 11 bases aligning to TRBD2. After removal of 4 bases from V and 1 base from J, the junction contained 17 bases not matched to a gene. The CDR3 totals 21 residues. Looked up from germline, CDR1 is LNHNV and CDR2 is YYDKDF (reference sequence). DNA of the CDR3: TGTGCCACCAGCACAGGCCCGCCCTGGCCTCTAGCGGGGGGGAACACCGGGGAGCTGTTTTTT. Amino acids: CATSTGPPWPLAGGNTGELFF.

CDR3: CASSSGRVGSLHF. As DNA, the CDR3 is TGTGCCAGCAGCTCCGGACGTGTTGGATCCCTCCACTTT. This rearrangement joins TRBV11-3 to TRBJ1-6; no clear D. CDR3 length: 13 amino acids. V was trimmed by 4 bases and J by 14 bases, leaving 15 bases between them. CDR1 is SGHNT and CDR2 is YENEEA in the germline V gene.

The genes are TRBV19 and TRBJ2-7; 8 bases agree with TRBD1. This CDR3 has 15 amino acids. Germline loops: CDR1 LNHDA, CDR2 SQIVND (reference sequence). Unmatched junction bases numbered 4, after V lost 3 bases and J lost 0 bases. CDR3 sequence (DNA): TGTGCCAGTAGTATTAACAGGGGGAGCTCCTACGAGCAGTACTTC. Residues: CASSINRGSSYEQYF. Supplemented by reference TRBV19 and TRBJ2-7, the full variable domain reads DGGITQSPKYLFRKEGQNVTLSCEQNLNHDAMYWYRQDPGQGLRLIYYSQIVNDFQKGDIAEGYSVSREKKESFPLTVTSAQKNPTAFYLCASSINRGSSYEQYFGPGTRLTVT.

V usage is TRBV2 and J usage is TRBJ1-1; D is unresolved. CDR1 and CDR2 (germline): SNHLY, FYNNEI. This CDR3 contains 13 residues. Between the trimmed V and J ends, which lost 5 bases and 1 base, there was a span of 8 bases. CDR3 bases: TGTGCCAGCAGTCCTCAGAAGAACACTGAAGCTTTCTTT. It yields the protein CASSPQKNTEAFF.

The chain links TRBV28 to TRBJ2-7; possibly TRBD1 for D (5 bases). Germline V gives CDR1 MDHEN, CDR2 SYDVKM. The length of the CDR3 is 14 residues. Trimming took off 4 bases at V and 6 bases at J, with 16 bases between the two ends. The CDR3 DNA sequence: TGTGCCAGCAGTTACAGGTGGGAAGTTGTCGAGCAGTACTTC. Protein: CASSYRWEVVEQYF.

Written as DNA, the CDR3 is TGTGCCAGCAGTGGCACCGGGACAGGGGACACTGAAGCTTTCTTT. This codes for CASSGTGTGDTEAFF. V is TRBV27 and J is TRBJ1-1; TRBD1 aligns across 10 bases. Germline-derived CDR1 and CDR2 are MNHEY and SMNVEV (reference sequence). Germline trimming cut 5 bases from V and 3 bases from J; bases unmatched to any gene: 6. This CDR3 region has 15 residues.